What follows are 27 T cell receptor beta chains derived from one specimen sequenced in a study of blood T cell repertoires in COVID-19. TCRdb keeps only in-frame clones here, not all; method: immunoSEQ multiplex PCR. The sample shows some 160,000 clones, roughly 80% of them seen only once. Sample: peripheral blood. These receptors were taken from a man between 70 and 80 years old with active or convalescent COVID-19.

The chain carries TRBV11-3 and TRBJ2-2, with 11 bases fitting TRBD2. V lost 0 bases to trimming and J lost 6 bases; unmatched junction nucleotides: 3. The CDR3 runs 16 residues. Germline V gene sequence: CDR1 SGHNT, CDR2 YENEEA. The CDR3 DNA follows: TGTGCCAGCAGCTTAGAGGGGACTAGCGGTCCCGGGGAGCTGTTTTTT. It yields the protein CASSLEGTSGPGELFF.

The chain combines TRBV5-8 with TRBJ1-1; 8 positions match TRBD1. Germline V CDR1 and CDR2: SGHTS, YDEGEE. The J segment lost 4 bases and the V segment lost 2 bases, leaving 7 bases of the junction unmatched. This CDR3 has 15 amino acids. CDR3 sequence reads: CASSFRTGWSTEAFF. CDR3 in DNA: TGTGCCAGCAGCTTTAGGACAGGGTGGAGCACTGAAGCTTTCTTT.

The V call is TRBV15, the J call TRBJ1-2; D is unclear. Germline CDR1 reads LNHNV; CDR2 reads YYDKDF (reference sequence). The CDR3 runs 14 residues. Deletions cut 5 bases from V and 4 bases from J, with 14 bases between. This CDR3 is CATSPTRGVYGYTF. The CDR3 region has the DNA TGTGCCACCAGCCCCACACGGGGAGTCTATGGCTACACCTTC.

This chain uses TRBV20-1 with TRBJ1-2; D may be TRBD1 (6 bases). This CDR3 has 11 residues. The germline CDR1 and CDR2 sequences are DFQATT and SNEGSKA (reference sequence). The V end lost 5 bases, the J end lost 8 bases, and 12 bases lay between the germline ends. DNA of the CDR3: TGCAGTGCTCTGGGGGCGGAAGGCTACACCTTC. Residues: CSALGAEGYTF.

The chain uses TRBV7-8 and TRBJ2-1, with 9 bases aligning to TRBD1. J gave up 5 bases and V 8 bases, and 10 bases lay outside the gene matches. The CDR3 is 15 amino acids. In germline, CDR1 is SGHVS, CDR2 FQNEAQ. CDR3 in amino acids: CASCGWGTGHNEQFF. CDR3 sequence (DNA): TGTGCCAGCTGTGGGTGGGGGACAGGGCACAATGAGCAGTTCTTC.

The rearrangement links TRBV18 to TRBJ2-7; a possible D gene is TRBD1 (5 bases). The V gene's germline CDR1 is KGHSH and CDR2 LQKENI. The CDR3 extends over 13 amino acids. V lost 1 base and J lost 5, with 9 bases in between. CDR3 DNA sequence: TGTGCCAGCTCACCACAGGGGTCCCACGAGCAGTACTTC. It codes for CASSPQGSHEQYF.

Regarding this clone: Other nucleotide sequences in the sample specify the same CDR3. V gene TRBV5-1 combines with J gene TRBJ1-6; 8 positions agree with TRBD1. V was clipped by 4 bases and J by 7 bases; unmatched bases: 4. The CDR3 extends over 14 amino acids. Germline CDR1 SGHRS, CDR2 YFSETQ. For the CDR3, the DNA is TGCGCCAGCAGCCCTGACAGGGGCAATTCACCCCTCCACTTT. Translating it yields CASSPDRGNSPLHF.

This chain joins TRBV2 and TRBJ2-1, with a weak D call TRBD2 (5 bases). V was shortened by 3 bases and J by 4 bases, with 13 bases between the two germline ends. This CDR3 contains 15 residues. The V gene's germline CDR1 is SNHLY and CDR2 FYNNEI. The CDR3 is CASSDTPSTYNEQFF. CDR3 DNA: TGTGCCAGCAGTGATACCCCTAGCACATACAATGAGCAGTTCTTC.

The chain carries TRBV5-1 and TRBJ2-2; 9 bases are a match to TRBD2. Per the germline V gene, CDR1 is SGHRS and CDR2 is YFSETQ. CDR3 size: 18 residues. V shed 3 bases and J 0 bases; nucleotides not matched to a gene: 9. The CDR3 sequence is CASSSRPLAGSNTGELFF. CDR3 coding DNA: TGCGCCAGCAGCTCTCGGCCCCTAGCGGGATCGAACACCGGGGAGCTGTTTTTT.

The chain employs TRBV7-2 and TRBJ2-3, with TRBD1 as a possible D gene (6 bases). CDR3 length: 14 amino acids. The V gene lost 5 bases and the J gene lost 8 bases, with 17 bases spanning the gap. Germline values: CDR1 SGHTA, CDR2 FQGNSA. The CDR3 loop reads CASSQQGYMGTQYF. CDR3 coding DNA: TGTGCCAGCAGCCAACAGGGTTACATGGGTACGCAGTATTTT.

This clone was recorded at least ten times. The V gene is TRBV30, the J gene TRBJ1-6; D not resolved. This CDR3 region has 16 residues. CDR1 is GTSNPN, CDR2 SVGIG, per germline (reference sequence). Trimming took 4 bases from V and 4 from J, leaving 17 bases between them. The CDR3 reads CAWNRPGRAYNSPLHF. The CDR3 DNA reads TGTGCCTGGAATCGCCCGGGGAGGGCTTATAATTCACCCCTCCACTTT.

The V call is TRBV6-5, the J call TRBJ2-3; D perhaps matches TRBD1 (5 bases). Trimming removed 0 bases at V and 5 bases at J, with 6 bases between. This CDR3 has 13 residues. Germline lookup yields CDR1 MNHEY and CDR2 SVGAGI. In nucleotides, the CDR3 is TGTGCCAGCAGTTACTCACAGGAAGATACGCAGTATTTT. It translates to CASSYSQEDTQYF.

V is TRBV11-1 and J is TRBJ2-2; D is ambiguous. CDR3 length equals 15 residues. Trimming removed 5 bases from V and 6 bases from J, with 16 bases in between. The germline CDR1 and CDR2 sequences are SGHAT and FQDESV (reference sequence). This chain's CDR3 is CASSPRPRVAGELFF. The CDR3 DNA is TGTGCCAGCAGCCCCAGGCCCAGAGTAGCCGGGGAGCTGTTTTTT.

This chain uses TRBV11-2 with TRBJ2-2, with D maybe TRBD1 (6 bases). The CDR3 has 15 amino acids. From germline, CDR1 is SGHAT and CDR2 FQNNGV. V shed 5 bases and J shed 3 bases, with 13 bases lying between them. The CDR3 region has the DNA TGTGCCAGCAGCCGTGACAGGCACCACACCGGGGAGCTGTTTTTT. Residues: CASSRDRHHTGELFF.

This rearrangement joins TRBV5-6 to TRBJ2-6; 7 bases agree with TRBD1. Germline loops: CDR1 SGHDT, CDR2 YYEEEE. Trimming took 5 bases from V and 0 from J; bases not matched to a gene: 8. The CDR3 is 17 amino acids. CDR3 DNA sequence: TGTGCCAGCAGTTGGGGACAGTGGTTCTCTGGGGCCAACGTCCTGACTTTC. Translated, it gives CASSWGQWFSGANVLTF.

V and J are TRBV18 and TRBJ2-1; 10 bases align to TRBD2. Trimming cost V 1 base and J 0 bases; bases outside gene matches: 9. There are 19 residues in the CDR3. Germline CDR1 and CDR2: KGHSH and LQKENI. The CDR3 DNA reads TGTGCCAGCTCACCACTAGGGAAGGCTAGCGGGAGCTCCTACAATGAGCAGTTCTTC. Encoded protein: CASSPLGKASGSSYNEQFF.

The rearrangement uses TRBV9 and TRBJ2-1; 7 bases fit TRBD2. CDR3 length equals 16 residues. Losses at the gene ends were 0 bases for V and 4 bases for J; bases not matched to a gene: 7. The germline CDR1 and CDR2 sequences are SGDLS and YYNGEE. CDR3 region: CASSVVPQRDYNEQFF. The CDR3 DNA follows: TGTGCCAGCAGCGTAGTTCCCCAGCGGGATTACAATGAGCAGTTCTTC.

V and J are TRBV9 and TRBJ2-1; 7 nucleotides match TRBD2. The V segment lost 0 bases and the J segment 6 bases; nucleotides outside the gene matches: 3. Germline values: CDR1 SGDLS, CDR2 YYNGEE. This CDR3 contains 14 residues. The CDR3 loop reads CASSVGRTSNEQFF. As DNA, the CDR3 is TGTGCCAGCAGCGTAGGGAGGACTAGCAATGAGCAGTTCTTC.

This chain joins TRBV24-1 and TRBJ2-3; 10 bases agree with TRBD1. Germline V lookup: CDR1 KGHDR, CDR2 SFDVKD. The trim removed 5 bases at V and 5 bases at J, leaving 6 bases unmatched. This CDR3 spans 15 amino acids. The CDR3 protein is CATSARDRGKDTQYF. The CDR3 DNA sequence: TGTGCCACCAGTGCCAGGGACAGGGGAAAAGATACGCAGTATTTT.

In this sample, this clone turned up a few times. CDR3 nucleotides: TGTGCCAGCAACTCACAGGGGGCTAGCACAGATACGCAGTATTTT. Translation: CASNSQGASTDTQYF. The chain recombines TRBV6-5 with TRBJ2-3, with 9 bases identical to TRBD1. This CDR3 spans 15 amino acids. J gave up 0 bases and V 7 bases, and 5 bases lay outside the gene matches. Germline-derived CDR1 and CDR2 are MNHEY and SVGAGI.

The CDR3 here is CAISEPDTRPPTGELFF. The CDR3 DNA follows: TGTGCCATCAGTGAGCCGGACACCCGACCCCCCACCGGGGAGCTGTTTTTT. The chain combines TRBV10-3 with TRBJ2-2; maybe TRBD1 (5 bases). Germline assignment: CDR1 ENHRY and CDR2 SYGVKD. The V gene lost 2 bases and the J gene lost 4 bases, with 17 bases spanning the gap. CDR3 length: 17 residues.

This sequence joins TRBV15 and TRBJ2-7, with D possibly TRBD1 on 6 matching bases. CDR3 length: 16 residues. V gave up 0 bases and J gave up 2 bases, with 14 bases separating them. The germline V gene encodes CDR1 LNHNV and CDR2 YYDKDF (reference sequence). CDR3 protein: CATSREGGTSTYEQYF. The CDR3 DNA reads as TGTGCCACCAGCAGAGAAGGTGGGACATCAACCTACGAGCAGTACTTC.

This chain joins TRBV7-6 and TRBJ2-7; 12 bases line up with TRBD2. V gave up 1 base and J gave up 2 bases; unmatched junction bases: 6. Germline values: CDR1 SGHVS, CDR2 FNYEAQ. The CDR3 is 17 residues long. The CDR3 region is CASSLGLTSGGPYEQYF. The CDR3 region has the DNA TGTGCCAGCAGCTTAGGGTTAACTAGCGGGGGGCCCTACGAGCAGTACTTC.

This clone was recorded only once. This sequence joins TRBV19 and TRBJ2-2, with 8 bases aligning to TRBD1. CDR1 and CDR2 from the germline V gene are LNHDA and SQIVND (reference sequence). The CDR3 is 16 amino acids. J was trimmed by 6 bases and V by 0 bases; bases with no gene match: 6. The CDR3 DNA sequence: TGTGCCAGTAGTATAGATGGTCGGACAGGGTCCGGGGAGCTGTTTTTT. Translation gives CASSIDGRTGSGELFF.

The gene calls are TRBV7-2 and TRBJ2-3, with 13 bases aligning to TRBD2. The CDR3 totals 18 residues. Trimming at V came to 2 bases and at J to 5 bases, leaving 10 bases not matched to a gene. Germline CDR1 reads SGHTA; CDR2 reads FQGNSA. CDR3 nucleotide sequence: TGTGCCAGCAGCTTAATCCTGACTAGCGGGGGGCAGGGAGATACGCAGTATTTT. Translated, it gives CASSLILTSGGQGDTQYF.

The chain is built from TRBV2 and TRBJ1-4, with TRBD1 matching over 10 bases. CDR1 and CDR2 (germline): SNHLY, FYNNEI. With V trimmed by 5 bases and J by 7 bases, 4 bases remained unmatched. CDR3 length equals 14 residues. The CDR3 spells CASSLDRGREKLFF. The DNA of the CDR3 is TGTGCCAGCAGTTTAGACAGGGGGCGTGAAAAACTGTTTTTT.

This clone has more than one count but fewer than ten. The chain has TRBV9 and TRBJ1-2; perhaps TRBD1 as D (6 bases). The CDR3 is made up of 14 amino acids. Trimming pared 0 bases from V and 4 bases from J, leaving 10 bases between. Germline V gene lookup returns CDR1 SGDLS and CDR2 YYNGEE. The CDR3 nucleotides read TGTGCCAGCAGCGTAGGGGGGCGCGCCTATGGCTACACCTTC. It specifies CASSVGGRAYGYTF.